The clone carrying this T cell receptor beta chain is classed as large. The antigen is unknown. Rearranged V-D-J TRB sequences were amplified with a mixed TRB-A/B primer pool. TCRdb reprocessed the multiplex PCR reads via MiXCR and lists one record per CDR3 protein. This table has several hundred distinct CDR3 sequences, around a fifth appearing once. This CDR3 spans 16 amino acids. Germline V lookup: CDR1 LNHDA, CDR2 SQIVND (reference sequence). V shed 5 bases, J shed 4 bases, and the junction held 3 bases outside the gene matches. TCR beta rearrangements were amplified from peripheral blood genomic DNA. The data were obtained in a study of T cell repertoires in aging, cancer and after chemotherapy. Across the study: About 8.8 million TCR reads were in the whole dataset.

Findings and limits, study-wide: Across the chemotherapy interval, each cancer cohort showed higher median generation probability, suggesting thymic rebound.

The TCR was taken from a human donor with a blood cancer. Sequencing input: blood. This sequence joins TRBV19 and TRBJ2-2; 14 bases fit TRBD2. CDR3 DNA sequence: TGTGCCAGTAGTCTAGGACTAGCGGGAGGCACCGGGGAGCTGTTTTTT. Encoded protein: CASSLGLAGGTGELFF.